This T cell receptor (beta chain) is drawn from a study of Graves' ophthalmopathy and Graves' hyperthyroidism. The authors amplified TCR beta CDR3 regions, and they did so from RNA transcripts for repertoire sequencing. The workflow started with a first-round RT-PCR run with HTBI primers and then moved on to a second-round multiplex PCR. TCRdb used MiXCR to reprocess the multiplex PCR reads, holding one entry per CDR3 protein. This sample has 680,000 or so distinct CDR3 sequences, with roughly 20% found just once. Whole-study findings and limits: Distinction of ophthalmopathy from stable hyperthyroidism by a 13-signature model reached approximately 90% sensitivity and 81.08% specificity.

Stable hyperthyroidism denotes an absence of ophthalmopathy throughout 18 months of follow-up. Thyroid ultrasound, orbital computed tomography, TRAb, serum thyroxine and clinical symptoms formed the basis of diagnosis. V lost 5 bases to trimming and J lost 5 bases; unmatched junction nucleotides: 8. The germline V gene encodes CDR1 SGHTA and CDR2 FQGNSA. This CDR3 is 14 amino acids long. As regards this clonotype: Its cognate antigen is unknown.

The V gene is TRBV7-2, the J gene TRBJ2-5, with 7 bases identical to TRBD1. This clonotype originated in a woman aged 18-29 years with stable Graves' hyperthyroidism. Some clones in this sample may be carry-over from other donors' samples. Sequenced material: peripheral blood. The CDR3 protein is CASSPTGYRETQYF. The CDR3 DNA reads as TGTGCCAGCAGCCCGACAGGGTATAGGGAGACCCAGTACTTC. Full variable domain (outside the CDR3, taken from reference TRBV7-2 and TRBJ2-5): GAGVSQSPSNKVTEKGKDVELRCDPISGHTALYWYRQSLGQGLEFLIYFQGNSAPDKSGLPSDRFSAERTGGSVSTLTIQRTQQEDSAVYLCASSPTGYRETQYFGPGTRLLVL.